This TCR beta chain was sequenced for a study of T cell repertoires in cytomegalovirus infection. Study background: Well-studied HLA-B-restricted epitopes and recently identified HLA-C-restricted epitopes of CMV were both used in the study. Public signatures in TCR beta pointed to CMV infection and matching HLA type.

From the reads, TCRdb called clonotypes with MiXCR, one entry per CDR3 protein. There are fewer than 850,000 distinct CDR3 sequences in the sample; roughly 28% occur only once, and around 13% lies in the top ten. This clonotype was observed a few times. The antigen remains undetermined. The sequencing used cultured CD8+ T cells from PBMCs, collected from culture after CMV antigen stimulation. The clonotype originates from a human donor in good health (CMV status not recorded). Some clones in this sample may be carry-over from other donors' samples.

Here the CDR3 DNA reads TGCGCCAGCAGCCGTTCGAGGGGACCATCCTACAATGAGCAGTTCTTC. This sequence encodes CASSRSRGPSYNEQFF. The rearrangement joins TRBV4-3 to TRBJ2-1; D is possibly TRBD1 or TRBD2 (5 bases each). The CDR3 covers 16 residues. CDR1 is LGHNA and CDR2 is YSLEER in the germline V gene. V lost 4 bases to trimming and J lost 1 base, with 14 bases between them.